Listed here are 25 T cell receptor beta chains from one sample, sequenced in a study of T cells in Graves' hyperthyroidism and ophthalmopathy. RNA transcripts yielded amplified TCR beta CDR3 regions. Primed by the HTBI set, a first-round RT-PCR was run on the TCR CDR3. TCRdb re-analysed the multiplex PCR reads in MiXCR, keeping a single row per CDR3 protein. The sample yields more than 350,000 distinct CDR3 sequences, 17% seen once. Sequencing was carried out using blood. The origin of the receptors is a young woman with Graves' hyperthyroidism that later progressed to Graves' ophthalmopathy.

This clonotype was observed many times. The V and J genes are TRBV5-6 and TRBJ2-5, with D maybe TRBD2 (6 bases). V was pared by 3 bases and J by 5 bases, with 14 bases between. The CDR3 is 14 amino acids. CDR1 is SGHDT and CDR2 is YYEEEE in the germline V gene. For the CDR3, the DNA is TGTGCCAGCAGCTCCGTATCGGGGGACGAGACCCAGTACTTC. It yields the protein CASSSVSGDETQYF.

The J gene is TRBJ1-6, the V gene TRBV30; D possibly corresponds to TRBD1 (6 bases). The CDR3 runs to 14 residues. The germline V gene has CDR1 GTSNPN and CDR2 SVGIG (reference sequence). V was trimmed by 3 bases and J by 10 bases, leaving 16 bases between them. CDR3 region: CAWREQGSGSPLHF. The CDR3 DNA follows: TGTGCCTGGAGGGAACAGGGTAGCGGATCACCCCTCCACTTT.

A remark on this clonotype: This may be a read error, as it is one base from a much larger clone. No conserved phenylalanine or tryptophan is present at the end of the CDR3, so a read error is the likely explanation. CDR3 sequence (DNA): TGCAGCGTTGGGACTACCTACGAGCAGTACTCC. This translates into CSVGTTYEQYS. This chain connects TRBV29-1 to TRBJ2-7; the D gene is possibly TRBD2 (6 bases). Germline values: CDR1 SQVTM, CDR2 ANQGSEA. The length of the CDR3 is 11 residues. Trimming left V 4 bases short and J 2 bases short, with 6 bases between.

This clonotype was observed a few times. The chain employs TRBV7-8 and TRBJ1-3; D remains ambiguous. This CDR3 spans 14 amino acids. The germline V and J ends were trimmed by 4 bases and 2 bases, with 9 bases remaining between them. Looked up from germline, CDR1 is SGHVS and CDR2 is FQNEAQ. The CDR3 region has the DNA TGTGCCAGCAGCTACGCGTCGGCTGGAAACACCATATATTTT. Translating it yields CASSYASAGNTIYF.

This clonotype was observed many times. The J gene is TRBJ1-6, the V gene TRBV2; D may be TRBD1 (5 bases). Trimming stripped 2 bases from V and 7 bases from J, with 9 bases between. Germline V gives CDR1 SNHLY, CDR2 FYNNEI. This CDR3 region has 14 residues. This CDR3 reads CASSERDGNSPLHF. CDR3 bases: TGTGCCAGCAGTGAAAGGGACGGCAATTCACCCCTCCACTTT.

This clonotype was recorded many times. This chain joins TRBV7-2 and TRBJ1-1; no clear D gene. Germline values: CDR1 SGHTA, CDR2 FQGNSA. V dropped 3 bases and J dropped 0 bases, with 11 bases sitting between them. This CDR3 spans 15 amino acids. The CDR3 nucleotides read TGTGCCAGCAGCTTGGACGTGTGGTTGAACACTGAAGCTTTCTTT. Residues: CASSLDVWLNTEAFF.

This clonotype was recorded many times. The V call is TRBV12-5, the J call TRBJ2-1; no reliable D call. The germline V and J ends were trimmed by 1 base and 7 bases, with 11 bases remaining between them. The germline gives CDR1 LGHNT, CDR2 FRNRAP. CDR3 length: 14 residues. CDR3 residues: CASGLGDGWNEQFF. The DNA for the CDR3 is TGTGCTAGTGGTTTGGGCGACGGCTGGAATGAGCAGTTCTTC.

This clonotype was seen many times. This rearrangement joins TRBV9 to TRBJ2-5; a possible D gene is TRBD2 (6 bases). From germline, CDR1 is SGDLS and CDR2 YYNGEE. The CDR3 contains 17 residues. V shed 0 bases and J shed 2 bases, with 17 bases lying between them. CDR3 loop: CASSVGGFGRQQETQYF. As DNA, the CDR3 is TGTGCCAGCAGCGTAGGTGGTTTCGGGAGACAACAAGAGACCCAGTACTTC.

V usage is TRBV20-1 and J usage is TRBJ2-5, with 7 positions matching TRBD2. The CDR3 loop spans 15 amino acids. The germline gives CDR1 DFQATT, CDR2 SNEGSKA (reference sequence). The V segment lost 2 bases and the J segment 9 bases; nucleotides outside the gene matches: 15. The CDR3 protein is CSARLNRLAVEPQYF. The CDR3 DNA reads as TGCAGTGCTAGATTGAACCGCCTAGCGGTGGAGCCCCAGTACTTC.

This clonotype appeared once. This chain connects TRBV6-2 or TRBV6-3 to TRBJ2-5; no reliable D call. The CDR3 sequence is 16 residues long. Germline V lookup: CDR1 MNHEY, CDR2 SVGEGT. Trimming took 4 bases from V and 5 from J, leaving 20 bases between them. CDR3: CASSSQPRAQRETQYF. The CDR3 nucleotides are TGTGCCAGCAGTTCCCAACCCCGGGCCCAGAGGGAGACCCAGTACTTC.

This clonotype was counted a few times. The genes are TRBV11-3 and TRBJ2-2, with a tentative D call TRBD1 (5 bases). V lost 5 bases to trimming and J lost 4 bases, with 11 bases between them. This CDR3 has 14 residues. CDR1 SGHNT and CDR2 YENEEA come from the germline V gene. CDR3 sequence reads: CASSQLTGTGELFF. CDR3 DNA sequence: TGTGCCAGCAGCCAATTAACAGGCACCGGGGAGCTGTTTTTT.

This clonotype has a single count. A single base separates this from a much larger clone, so it may be a read error. This chain links TRBV5-1 with TRBJ1-2, with D unresolved. Germline V gene data show CDR1 as SGHRS and CDR2 as YFSETQ. CDR3 length equals 11 residues. Trimming removed 7 bases from V and 6 bases from J, with 10 bases in between. The CDR3: CASVDPNGYTF. The CDR3 DNA follows: TGCGCCAGCGTGGATCCAAATGGCTACACCTTC.

A few counts support this clonotype. The chain carries TRBV28 and TRBJ1-2; a weak D match, TRBD1 (6 bases). The V end lost 5 bases, the J end lost 7 bases, and 14 bases lay between the germline ends. Germline V lookup: CDR1 MDHEN, CDR2 SYDVKM. This CDR3 region has 13 residues. CDR3 nucleotides: TGTGCCAGCAGTCGTCAGGGGCCGTTTGGCTACACCTTC. Its protein product is CASSRQGPFGYTF.

This clonotype was seen only a few times. The gene calls are TRBV19 and TRBJ2-7; D might be TRBD1 (6 bases). Germline-derived CDR1 and CDR2 are LNHDA and SQIVND (reference sequence). This CDR3 spans 15 amino acids. The germline V and J ends were trimmed by 5 bases and 2 bases, with 16 bases remaining between them. CDR3 residues: CASSSAGTTTYEQYF. The CDR3 coding sequence is TGTGCCAGTAGTTCTGCCGGGACAACCACCTACGAGCAGTACTTC. Using reference TRBV19 and TRBJ2-7 for the parts outside the CDR3, the full variable domain is DGGITQSPKYLFRKEGQNVTLSCEQNLNHDAMYWYRQDPGQGLRLIYYSQIVNDFQKGDIAEGYSVSREKKESFPLTVTSAQKNPTAFYLCASSSAGTTTYEQYFGPGTRLTVT.

V and J are TRBV28 and TRBJ2-7, with 11 positions matching TRBD2. The CDR3 extends over 15 amino acids. Looked up from germline, CDR1 is MDHEN and CDR2 is SYDVKM. The trim removed 3 bases at V and 5 bases at J, leaving 6 bases unmatched. The CDR3 sequence is CASSFLAGGVHEQYF. Here the CDR3 DNA reads TGTGCCAGCAGTTTTTTAGCGGGAGGGGTCCACGAGCAGTACTTC.

This clonotype has at least ten counts. V is TRBV11-2 and J is TRBJ2-7; D may match TRBD1 or TRBD2 (6 bases each). Trimming took off 5 bases at V and 3 bases at J, with 17 bases between the two ends. Per germline, CDR1 SGHAT and CDR2 FQNNGV. CDR3 size: 15 residues. The CDR3 loop reads CASSVARGTGYEQYF. The CDR3 bases are TGTGCCAGCAGCGTAGCGAGGGGGACTGGCTACGAGCAGTACTTC.

This clonotype was seen only a few times. The J gene is TRBJ1-4, the V gene TRBV6-1, with D perhaps TRBD1 (6 bases). CDR3 length: 18 residues. V dropped 2 bases and J dropped 4 bases, with 20 bases sitting between them. The germline gives CDR1 MNHNS, CDR2 SASEGT. The CDR3 reads CASSEPRLWTAINEKLFF. The DNA for the CDR3 is TGTGCCAGCAGTGAACCAAGGTTATGGACAGCCATTAATGAAAAACTGTTTTTT.

This clonotype was seen ten or more times. The gene calls are TRBV6-1 and TRBJ2-7; D is ambiguous. V dropped 6 bases and J dropped 2 bases, with 11 bases sitting between them. Per germline, CDR1 MNHNS and CDR2 SASEGT. This CDR3 region has 13 residues. The CDR3 loop is CASSNGLPYEQYF. The CDR3 region has the DNA TGTGCCAGCAGCAACGGGTTACCCTACGAGCAGTACTTC.

There are many counts of this clonotype. The chain combines TRBV20-1 with TRBJ1-2, with TRBD1 as a possible D gene (6 bases). There are 13 residues in the CDR3. The V gene lost 5 bases and the J gene lost 2 bases, with 12 bases spanning the gap. CDR1 and CDR2 from the germline V gene are DFQATT and SNEGSKA (reference sequence). CDR3 in DNA: TGCAGTGCTTGGGACAAAGAGAACTATGGCTACACCTTC. Translated, it gives CSAWDKENYGYTF.

This clonotype appeared many times. The gene calls are TRBV6-1 and TRBJ1-2; maybe TRBD1 (5 bases). CDR1 is MNHNS, CDR2 SASEGT, per germline. Trimming stripped 5 bases from V and 2 bases from J, with 15 bases between. This CDR3 region has 15 residues. The chain's CDR3 is CASSSPATANYGYTF. Here the CDR3 DNA reads TGTGCCAGCAGTTCACCAGCGACAGCGAACTATGGCTACACCTTC.

The rearrangement joins TRBV15 to TRBJ2-5; 10 bases line up with TRBD2. CDR1 is LNHNV, CDR2 YYDKDF, per germline (reference sequence). The CDR3 contains 20 residues. Germline trimming cut 0 bases from V and 2 bases from J; bases unmatched to any gene: 15. This CDR3 is CATSRDLSSGGSGGQETQYF. The CDR3, as DNA: TGTGCCACCAGCAGAGATCTGTCTAGCGGGGGCTCGGGGGGACAAGAGACCCAGTACTTC.

The chain employs TRBV6-2 or TRBV6-3 and TRBJ2-1; 8 bases align to TRBD2. This CDR3 has 14 residues. J lost 7 bases, V lost 5 bases, and 7 bases had no gene match. From germline, CDR1 is MNHEY and CDR2 SVGEGT. This CDR3 is CASSPLADWNEQFF. The CDR3 DNA reads TGTGCCAGCAGTCCACTAGCGGATTGGAATGAGCAGTTCTTC.

The gene calls are TRBV6-1 and TRBJ1-1; a possible D gene is TRBD1 (6 bases). V lost 6 bases and J lost 6, with 14 bases in between. Germline V gene sequence: CDR1 MNHNS, CDR2 SASEGT. This CDR3 is 13 amino acids long. Here the CDR3 reads CASSRTANAEAFF. CDR3 bases: TGTGCCAGCAGCCGGACAGCCAACGCTGAAGCTTTCTTT.

The J gene is TRBJ2-4, the V gene TRBV7-9; TRBD1 might be the D (5 bases). Trimming took off 2 bases at V and 0 bases at J, with 8 bases between the two ends. This CDR3 region has 15 residues. Germline loops: CDR1 SEHNR, CDR2 FQNEAQ (reference sequence). The CDR3 loop is CASSLTQGAKNIQYF. DNA of the CDR3: TGTGCCAGCAGCTTAACCCAGGGAGCCAAAAACATTCAGTACTTC.

This clonotype was observed many times. The V call is TRBV7-9, the J call TRBJ2-2; 9 bases agree with TRBD1. CDR1 is SEHNR and CDR2 is FQNEAQ in the germline V gene (reference sequence). Trimming cost V 4 bases and J 5 bases; bases outside gene matches: 8. The CDR3 has 16 amino acids. In nucleotides, the CDR3 is TGTGCCAGCAGCTCACTTCCGGGACAGGGAACCGGGGAGCTGTTTTTT. Amino acids: CASSSLPGQGTGELFF.